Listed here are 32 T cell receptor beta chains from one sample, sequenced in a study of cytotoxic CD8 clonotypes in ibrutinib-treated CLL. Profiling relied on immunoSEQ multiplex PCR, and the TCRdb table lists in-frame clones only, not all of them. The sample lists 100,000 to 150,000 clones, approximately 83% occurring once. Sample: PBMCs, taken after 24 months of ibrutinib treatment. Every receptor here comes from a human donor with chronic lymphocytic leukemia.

The CDR3 sequence is CASSSRARAGELFF. The DNA of the CDR3 is TGTGCCAGCAGTTCGCGAGCCAGGGCCGGGGAGCTGTTTTTT. The chain employs TRBV6-6 and TRBJ2-2, with a tentative D call TRBD1 (5 bases). The germline CDR1 and CDR2 sequences are MNHNY and SVGAGI (reference sequence). This CDR3 comprises 14 residues. The V end lost 4 bases, the J end lost 6 bases, and 12 bases lay between the germline ends.

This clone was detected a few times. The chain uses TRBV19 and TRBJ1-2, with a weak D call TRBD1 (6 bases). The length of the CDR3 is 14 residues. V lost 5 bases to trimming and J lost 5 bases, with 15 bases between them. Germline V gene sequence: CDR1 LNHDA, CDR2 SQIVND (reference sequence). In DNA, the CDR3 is TGTGCCAGTAGTCATACAGGGCCGGCTTATGGCTACACCTTC. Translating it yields CASSHTGPAYGYTF.

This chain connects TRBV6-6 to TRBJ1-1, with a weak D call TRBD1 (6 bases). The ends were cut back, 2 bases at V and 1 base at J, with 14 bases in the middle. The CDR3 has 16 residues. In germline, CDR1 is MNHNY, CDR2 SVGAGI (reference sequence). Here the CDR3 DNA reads TGTGCCAGCAGTTACGGCGGGGGGCTAAGGAACACTGAAGCTTTCTTT. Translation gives CASSYGGGLRNTEAFF.

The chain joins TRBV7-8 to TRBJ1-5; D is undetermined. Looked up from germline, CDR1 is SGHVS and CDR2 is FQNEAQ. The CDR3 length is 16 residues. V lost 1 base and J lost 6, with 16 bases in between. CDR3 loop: CASSLGGKVWGQPQHF. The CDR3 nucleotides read TGTGCCAGCAGCTTAGGAGGCAAAGTTTGGGGTCAGCCCCAGCATTTT.

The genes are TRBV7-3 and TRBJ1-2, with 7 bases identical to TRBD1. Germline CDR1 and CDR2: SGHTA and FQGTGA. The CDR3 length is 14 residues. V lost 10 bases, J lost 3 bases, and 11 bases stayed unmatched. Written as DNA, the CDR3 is TGTGCCACCGAAAATGGACAGGCAGACTATGGCTACACCTTC. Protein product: CATENGQADYGYTF.

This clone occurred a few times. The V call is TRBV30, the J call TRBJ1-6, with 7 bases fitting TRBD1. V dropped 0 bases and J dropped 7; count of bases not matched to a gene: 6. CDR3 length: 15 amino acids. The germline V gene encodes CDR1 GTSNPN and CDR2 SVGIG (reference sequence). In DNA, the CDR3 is TGTGCCTGGAGTGTCGCGACAGGGAGGAATTCACCCCTCCACTTT. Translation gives CAWSVATGRNSPLHF. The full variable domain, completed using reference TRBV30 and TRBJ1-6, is SQTIHQWPATLVQPVGSPLSLECTVEGTSNPNLYWYRQAAGRGLQLLFYSVGIGQISSEVPQNLSASRPQDRQFILSSKKLLLSDSGFYLCAWSVATGRNSPLHFGNGTRLTVT.

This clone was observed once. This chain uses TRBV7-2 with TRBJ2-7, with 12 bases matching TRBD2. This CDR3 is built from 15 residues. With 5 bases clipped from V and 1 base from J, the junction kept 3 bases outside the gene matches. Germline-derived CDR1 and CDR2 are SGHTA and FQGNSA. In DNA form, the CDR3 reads TGTGCCAGCAGCCCACTAGCGGGGGGATCCTACGAGCAGTACTTC. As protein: CASSPLAGGSYEQYF.

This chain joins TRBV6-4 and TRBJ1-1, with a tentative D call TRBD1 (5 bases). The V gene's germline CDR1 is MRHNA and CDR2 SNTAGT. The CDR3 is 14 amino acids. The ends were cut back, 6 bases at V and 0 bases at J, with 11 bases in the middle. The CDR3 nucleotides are TGTGCCAGCAGCCGGACGGGGGTGAACACTGAAGCTTTCTTT. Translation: CASSRTGVNTEAFF.

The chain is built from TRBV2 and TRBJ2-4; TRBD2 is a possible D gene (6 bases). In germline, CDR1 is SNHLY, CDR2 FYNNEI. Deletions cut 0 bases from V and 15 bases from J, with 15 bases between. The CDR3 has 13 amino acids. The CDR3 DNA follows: TGTGCCAGCAGTGAAGCGGAGGCGGGAAGGGGGTACTTC. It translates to CASSEAEAGRGYF.

CDR3 loop: CASRRGSPSRVDTEAFF. CDR3 in DNA: TGTGCCAGTAGGCGGGGCTCCCCTTCGAGGGTTGACACTGAAGCTTTCTTT. The chain combines TRBV19 with TRBJ1-1; weak D call: TRBD1 (5 bases). Trimming stripped 6 bases from V and 3 bases from J, with 23 bases between. The CDR3 covers 17 residues. Germline V lookup: CDR1 LNHDA, CDR2 SQIVND (reference sequence).

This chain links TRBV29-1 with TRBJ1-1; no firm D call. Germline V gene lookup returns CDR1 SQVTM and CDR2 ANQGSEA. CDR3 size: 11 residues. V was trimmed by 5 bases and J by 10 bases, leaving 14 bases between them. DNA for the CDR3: TGCAGCGTTCGGTTTGGGCACGTAGCTTTCTTT. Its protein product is CSVRFGHVAFF.

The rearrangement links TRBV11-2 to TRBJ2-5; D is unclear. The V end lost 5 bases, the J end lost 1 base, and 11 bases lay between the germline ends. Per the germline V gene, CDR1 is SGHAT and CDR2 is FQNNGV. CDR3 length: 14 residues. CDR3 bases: TGTGCCAGCAGCCGCGTTGCCCCCCAAGAGACCCAGTACTTC. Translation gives CASSRVAPQETQYF.

The CDR3 nucleotides read TGTGCCAGCAGTTTAAGTGGGAGCTTCCACAATGAGCAGTTCTTC. Protein sequence: CASSLSGSFHNEQFF. The gene calls are TRBV27 and TRBJ2-1; a weak D match, TRBD2 (5 bases). Germline CDR1 MNHEY, CDR2 SMNVEV (reference sequence). The CDR3 extends over 15 amino acids. V was trimmed by 2 bases and J by 5 bases, leaving 13 bases between them.

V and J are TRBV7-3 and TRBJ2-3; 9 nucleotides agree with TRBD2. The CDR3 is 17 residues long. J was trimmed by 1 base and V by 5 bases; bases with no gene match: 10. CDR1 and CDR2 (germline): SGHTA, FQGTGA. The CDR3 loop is CASSPGLAGWGTDTQYF. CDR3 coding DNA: TGTGCCAGCAGCCCAGGGCTAGCGGGGTGGGGCACAGATACGCAGTATTTT.

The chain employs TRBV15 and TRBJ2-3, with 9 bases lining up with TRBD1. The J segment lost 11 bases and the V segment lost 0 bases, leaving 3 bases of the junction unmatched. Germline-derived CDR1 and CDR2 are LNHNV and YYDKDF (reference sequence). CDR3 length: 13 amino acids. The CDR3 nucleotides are TGTGCCACCAGCAGAGATCCGGGACAGGGGCAGTATTTT. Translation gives CATSRDPGQGQYF. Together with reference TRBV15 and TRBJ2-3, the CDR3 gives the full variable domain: DAMVIQNPRYQVTQFGKPVTLSCSQTLNHNVMYWYQQKSSQAPKLLFHYYDKDFNNEADTPDNFQSRRPNTSFCFLDIRSPGLGDTAMYLCATSRDPGQGQYFGPGTRLTVL.

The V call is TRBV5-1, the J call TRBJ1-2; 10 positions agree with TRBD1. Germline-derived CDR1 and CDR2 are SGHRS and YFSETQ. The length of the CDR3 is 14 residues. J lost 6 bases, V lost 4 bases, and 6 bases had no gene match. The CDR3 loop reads CASSRLGQGDGYTF. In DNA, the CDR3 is TGCGCCAGCAGCCGACTCGGACAGGGGGATGGCTACACCTTC.

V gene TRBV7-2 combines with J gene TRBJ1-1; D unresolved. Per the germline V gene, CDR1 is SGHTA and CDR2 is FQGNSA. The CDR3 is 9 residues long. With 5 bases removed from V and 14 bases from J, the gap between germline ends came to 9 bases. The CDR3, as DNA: TGTGCCAGCAGCCCAGGAGCCTTCTTT. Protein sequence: CASSPGAFF.

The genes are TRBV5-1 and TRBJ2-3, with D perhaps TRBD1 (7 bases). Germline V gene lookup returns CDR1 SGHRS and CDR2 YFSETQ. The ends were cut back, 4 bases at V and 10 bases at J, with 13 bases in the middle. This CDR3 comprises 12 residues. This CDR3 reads CASSITGEAQYF. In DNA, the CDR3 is TGCGCCAGCAGCATTACAGGGGAGGCGCAGTATTTT.

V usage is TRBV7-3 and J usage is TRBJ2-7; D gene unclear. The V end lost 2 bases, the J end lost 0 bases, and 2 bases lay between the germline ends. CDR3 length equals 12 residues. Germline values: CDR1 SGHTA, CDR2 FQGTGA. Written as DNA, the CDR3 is TGTGCCAGCAGCTTATCCTCCTACGAGCAGTACTTC. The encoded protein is CASSLSSYEQYF.

The DNA of the CDR3 is TGTGCCTGGAGTGAGGGGGGAGAGACCCAGTACTTC. Translation: CAWSEGGETQYF. The V gene is TRBV30, the J gene TRBJ2-5; D tentatively fits TRBD1 or TRBD2 (6 bases each). V lost 1 base to trimming and J lost 4 bases, with 7 bases between them. Germline values: CDR1 GTSNPN, CDR2 SVGIG (reference sequence). CDR3 length: 12 residues. Together with reference TRBV30 and TRBJ2-5, the CDR3 gives the full variable domain: SQTIHQWPATLVQPVGSPLSLECTVEGTSNPNLYWYRQAAGRGLQLLFYSVGIGQISSEVPQNLSASRPQDRQFILSSKKLLLSDSGFYLCAWSEGGETQYFGPGTRLLVL.

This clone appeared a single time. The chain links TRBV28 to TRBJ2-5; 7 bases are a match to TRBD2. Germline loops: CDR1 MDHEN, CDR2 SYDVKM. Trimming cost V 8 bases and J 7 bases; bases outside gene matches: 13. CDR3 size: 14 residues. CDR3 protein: CASSSSGAWGTQYF. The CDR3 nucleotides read TGTGCCAGCTCATCTAGCGGCGCGTGGGGGACCCAGTACTTC.

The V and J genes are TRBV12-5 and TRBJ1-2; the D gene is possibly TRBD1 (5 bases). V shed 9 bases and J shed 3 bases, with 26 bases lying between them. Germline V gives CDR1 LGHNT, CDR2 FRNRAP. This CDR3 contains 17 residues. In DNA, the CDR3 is TGTGCTAGATGGGGGAAAAAACAGATTACCGCAGACTATGGCTACACCTTC. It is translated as CARWGKKQITADYGYTF. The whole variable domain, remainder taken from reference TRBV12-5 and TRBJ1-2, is DARVTQTPRHKVTEMGQEVTMRCQPILGHNTVFWYRQTMMQGLELLAYFRNRAPLDDSGMPKDRFSAEMPDATLATLKIQPSEPRDSAVYFCARWGKKQITADYGYTFGSGTRLTVV.

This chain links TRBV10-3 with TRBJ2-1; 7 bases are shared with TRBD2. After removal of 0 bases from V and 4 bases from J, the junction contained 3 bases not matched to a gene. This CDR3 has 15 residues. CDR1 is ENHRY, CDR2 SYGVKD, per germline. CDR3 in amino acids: CAISESERGYNEQFF. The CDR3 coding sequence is TGTGCCATCAGTGAGTCCGAGCGGGGTTACAATGAGCAGTTCTTC.

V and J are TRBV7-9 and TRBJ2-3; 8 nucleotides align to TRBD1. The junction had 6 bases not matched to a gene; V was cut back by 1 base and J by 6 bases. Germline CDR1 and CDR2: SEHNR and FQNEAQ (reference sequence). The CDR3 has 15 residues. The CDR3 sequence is CASSLGTGLRDTQYF. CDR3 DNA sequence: TGTGCCAGCAGCTTAGGGACAGGGCTACGGGATACGCAGTATTTT.

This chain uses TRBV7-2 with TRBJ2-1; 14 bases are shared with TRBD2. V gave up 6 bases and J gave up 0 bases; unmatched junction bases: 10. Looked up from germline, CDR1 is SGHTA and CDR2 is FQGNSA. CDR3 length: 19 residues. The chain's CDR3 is CASSKPLGLAGGSYNEQFF. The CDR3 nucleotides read TGTGCCAGCAGTAAACCGTTAGGACTAGCGGGGGGCTCCTACAATGAGCAGTTCTTC. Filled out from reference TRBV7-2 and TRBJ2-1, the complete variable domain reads GAGVSQSPSNKVTEKGKDVELRCDPISGHTALYWYRQSLGQGLEFLIYFQGNSAPDKSGLPSDRFSAERTGGSVSTLTIQRTQQEDSAVYLCASSKPLGLAGGSYNEQFFGPGTRLTVL.

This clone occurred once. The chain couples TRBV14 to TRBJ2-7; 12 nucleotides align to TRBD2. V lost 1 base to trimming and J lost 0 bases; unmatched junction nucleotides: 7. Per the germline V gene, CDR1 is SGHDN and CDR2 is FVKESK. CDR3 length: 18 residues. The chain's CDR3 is CASSQVPGLAGPSYEQYF. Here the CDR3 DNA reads TGTGCCAGCAGCCAAGTTCCTGGACTAGCGGGGCCCTCCTACGAGCAGTACTTC.

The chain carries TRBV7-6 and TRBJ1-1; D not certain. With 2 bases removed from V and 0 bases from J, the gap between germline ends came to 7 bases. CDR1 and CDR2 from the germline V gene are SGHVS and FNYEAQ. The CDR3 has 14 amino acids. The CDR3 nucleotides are TGTGCCAGCAGCTTAAATACGGTGAACACTGAAGCTTTCTTT. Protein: CASSLNTVNTEAFF.

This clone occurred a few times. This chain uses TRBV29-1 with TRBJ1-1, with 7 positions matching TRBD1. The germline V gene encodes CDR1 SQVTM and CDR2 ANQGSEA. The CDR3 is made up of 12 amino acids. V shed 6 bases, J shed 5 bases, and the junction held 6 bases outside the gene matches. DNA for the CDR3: TGCAGCGTCGGCAGGGGGGAGACTGAAGCTTTCTTT. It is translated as CSVGRGETEAFF.

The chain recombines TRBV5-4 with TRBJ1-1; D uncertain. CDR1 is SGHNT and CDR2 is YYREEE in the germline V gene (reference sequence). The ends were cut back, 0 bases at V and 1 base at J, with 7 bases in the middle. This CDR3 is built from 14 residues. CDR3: CASSLEGRNTEAFF. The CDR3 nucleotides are TGTGCCAGCAGCTTGGAGGGCCGGAACACTGAAGCTTTCTTT.

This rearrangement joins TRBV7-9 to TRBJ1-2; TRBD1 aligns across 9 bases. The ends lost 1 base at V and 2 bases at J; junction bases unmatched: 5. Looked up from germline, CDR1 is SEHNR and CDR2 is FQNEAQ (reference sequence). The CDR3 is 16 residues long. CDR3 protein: CASSLGGGQGNYGYTF. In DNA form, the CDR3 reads TGTGCCAGCAGCTTAGGTGGAGGACAGGGGAACTATGGCTACACCTTC.

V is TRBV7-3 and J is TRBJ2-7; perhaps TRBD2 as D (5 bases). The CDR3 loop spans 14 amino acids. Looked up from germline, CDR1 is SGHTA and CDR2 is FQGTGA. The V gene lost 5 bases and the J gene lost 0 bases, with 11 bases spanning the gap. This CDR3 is CASSPARDSYEQYF. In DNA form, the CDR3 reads TGTGCCAGCAGCCCCGCCCGGGACTCCTACGAGCAGTACTTC.

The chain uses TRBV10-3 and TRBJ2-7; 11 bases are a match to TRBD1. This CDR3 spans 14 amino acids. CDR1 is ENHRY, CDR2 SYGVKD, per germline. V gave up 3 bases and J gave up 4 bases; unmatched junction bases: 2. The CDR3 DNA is TGTGCCATCAGTGAAAGGGACAGGGGGTACGAGCAGTACTTC. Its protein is CAISERDRGYEQYF.